Each of the 23 T cell receptor beta chains below was sequenced from the same sample in a study of Graves' ophthalmopathy and Graves' hyperthyroidism (dated 2018 in TCRdb). Instrument used: Illumina HiSeq 2000. For repertoire sequencing, TCR beta CDR3 regions were amplified from RNA transcripts. The first round of RT-PCR was done with HTBI primers and the Qiagen OneStep RT-PCR kit, and was followed by a second round of multiplex PCR, then size selection and purification. TCRdb reprocessing: public reads trimmed at Q25 with fastp, clones called with MiXCR, in-frame beta chains kept. Merged by CDR3 protein, the rows form single entries marked with the most common genes and DNA. The sample table records about 640,000 distinct CDR3 sequences; about 40% of these occur just once. Together, the top ten hold more than 3% of the sample. The sequencing input was peripheral blood. These receptors were obtained from an adult man with Graves' ophthalmopathy.

This clonotype occurred many times. The V and J genes are TRBV9 and TRBJ1-6, with D unresolved. Per the germline V gene, CDR1 is SGDLS and CDR2 is YYNGEE. The ends were cut back, 4 bases at V and 8 bases at J, with 10 bases in the middle. The CDR3 contains 13 residues. CDR3 DNA: TGTGCCAGCAGCCCCCTCAGCCATTCACCCCTCCACTTT. Its protein product is CASSPLSHSPLHF.

This CDR3 is CSVEDPRGTANTEAFF. The DNA of the CDR3 is TGCAGCGTTGAAGACCCGAGGGGGACGGCGAACACTGAAGCTTTCTTT. The V gene is TRBV29-1, the J gene TRBJ1-1; a possible D gene is TRBD1 (6 bases). V was cut by 0 bases and J by 1 base, with 15 bases left in between. The CDR3 is 16 amino acids. Germline V gene sequence: CDR1 SQVTM, CDR2 ANQGSEA.

V usage is TRBV7-9 and J usage is TRBJ2-7; 9 bases map to TRBD1. The germline CDR1 and CDR2 sequences are SEHNR and FQNEAQ (reference sequence). The V and J ends lost 5 bases and 2 bases, in that order; junction bases with no gene match: 4. The CDR3 is made up of 14 amino acids. CDR3 DNA sequence: TGTGCCAGCAGCAAGCGACAGGGGGCCTACGAGCAGTACTTC. Its translation: CASSKRQGAYEQYF.

Ten or more counts support this clonotype. This chain links TRBV12-3 or TRBV12-4 with TRBJ1-2; no definite D call. V lost 1 base, J lost 4 bases, and 10 bases lay in between. CDR3 size: 14 residues. CDR3 sequence reads: CASSLDSESYGYTF. In nucleotides, the CDR3 is TGTGCCAGCAGTTTAGACAGTGAAAGCTATGGCTACACCTTC.

In its sample, this clonotype was seen a few times. The gene calls are TRBV20-1 and TRBJ2-7, with no clear D. Looked up from germline, CDR1 is DFQATT and CDR2 is SNEGSKA (reference sequence). V lost 0 bases, J lost 0 bases, and 9 bases lay in between. The CDR3 is 14 residues long. The CDR3 nucleotides read TGCAGTGCTAGAGATATTGGCAGCTCCTACGAGCAGTACTTC. Protein: CSARDIGSSYEQYF.

This clonotype was counted ten times or more. The chain is built from TRBV9 and TRBJ1-1; D remains unclear. This CDR3 has 13 residues. Germline V gene lookup returns CDR1 SGDLS and CDR2 YYNGEE. V was shortened by 4 bases and J by 6 bases, with 13 bases between the two germline ends. The CDR3 here is CASSPLIRAEAFF. In DNA, the CDR3 is TGTGCCAGCAGCCCCCTTATCCGGGCTGAAGCTTTCTTT.

This clonotype was recorded many times. The gene calls are TRBV19 and TRBJ1-5; 8 bases align to TRBD1. The V segment lost 4 bases and the J segment 7 bases; nucleotides outside the gene matches: 6. The CDR3 extends over 14 amino acids. Per germline, CDR1 LNHDA and CDR2 SQIVND (reference sequence). CDR3 bases: TGTGCCAGTAGTACGCCAGGGGGCGGGCAGCCCCAGCATTTT. It translates to CASSTPGGGQPQHF.

The chain uses TRBV19 and TRBJ1-2; D is uncertain. This CDR3 has 15 residues. V was shortened by 0 bases and J by 6 bases, with 14 bases between the two germline ends. CDR1 is LNHDA, CDR2 SQIVND, per germline (reference sequence). The chain's CDR3 is CASSIEPLGRDGYTF. The CDR3 nucleotides read TGTGCCAGTAGTATAGAACCCCTAGGACGGGATGGCTACACCTTC.

The V call is TRBV29-1, the J call TRBJ1-1, with no clear D. CDR1 SQVTM and CDR2 ANQGSEA come from the germline V gene. Trimming took 5 bases from V and 2 from J, leaving 6 bases between them. The CDR3 consists of 11 residues. CDR3 nucleotide sequence: TGCAGCGTTCATGACAACACTGAAGCTTTCTTT. It yields the protein CSVHDNTEAFF.

This clonotype has only a few counts. The chain is built from TRBV27 and TRBJ1-6, with a tentative D call TRBD1 (5 bases). The CDR3 has 15 amino acids. Germline V lookup: CDR1 MNHEY, CDR2 SMNVEV (reference sequence). Trimming stripped 3 bases from V and 9 bases from J, with 15 bases between. CDR3 in amino acids: CASSLREGWPSPLHF. The DNA of the CDR3 is TGTGCCAGCAGTTTGCGGGAGGGGTGGCCTTCACCCCTCCACTTT.

The J gene is TRBJ1-2, the V gene TRBV29-1, with D hard to call. V dropped 7 bases and J dropped 4 bases, with 16 bases sitting between them. In germline, CDR1 is SQVTM, CDR2 ANQGSEA. This CDR3 has 13 amino acids. The CDR3 protein is CSAEDEAVYGYTF. For the CDR3, the DNA is TGCAGCGCCGAGGACGAGGCGGTCTATGGCTACACCTTC. The full variable domain, completed using reference TRBV29-1 and TRBJ1-2, is SAVISQKPSRDICQRGTSLTIQCQVDSQVTMMFWYRQQPGQSLTLIATANQGSEATYESGFVIDKFPISRPNLTFSTLTVSNMSPEDSSIYLCSAEDEAVYGYTFGSGTRLTVV.

Comment on this clonotype: It may be a read error: a sequence one base away is much more abundant. The chain has TRBV9 and TRBJ2-2, with D perhaps matching TRBD2 (6 bases). This CDR3 has 17 residues. Germline V gene data show CDR1 as SGDLS and CDR2 as YYNGEE. The CDR3 region is CASSVAWRVKLSGGLFF. DNA of the CDR3: TGTGCCAGCAGCGTAGCTTGGAGGGTAAAGCTTTCCGGGGGGCTGTTTTTT.

This clonotype occurred many times. The rearrangement links TRBV29-1 to TRBJ1-5, with TRBD1 matching over 7 bases. This CDR3 region has 15 residues. V trimming: 6 bases; J trimming: 2 bases; junction bases outside the gene matches: 10. Germline V gene lookup returns CDR1 SQVTM and CDR2 ANQGSEA. For the CDR3, the DNA is TGCAGCGTCGCACAGGGGACAAATGGCAATCAGCCCCAGCATTTT. Translation: CSVAQGTNGNQPQHF.

The chain uses TRBV7-6 and TRBJ2-5, with TRBD2 matching over 15 bases. The CDR3 contains 16 residues. V was clipped by 5 bases and J by 5 bases; unmatched bases: 6. Germline CDR1 and CDR2: SGHVS and FNYEAQ. CDR3 sequence (DNA): TGTGCCAGCAGCCTACGGACTAGCGGGGGGGAGGAGACCCAGTACTTC. Encoded protein: CASSLRTSGGEETQYF.

As concerns this clonotype: This may come from a read error, since a much larger clone is one base off. The CDR3 is CASRDPKAFF. In nucleotides, the CDR3 is TGTGCCAGCAGGGACCCTAAAGCTTTCTTT. The chain joins TRBV10-3 to TRBJ1-1; maybe TRBD1 (5 bases). This CDR3 is built from 10 residues. The germline V gene encodes CDR1 ENHRY and CDR2 SYGVKD. Trimming removed 10 bases at V and 9 bases at J, with 12 bases between.

V usage is TRBV30 and J usage is TRBJ1-1; the D is unclear. The germline CDR1 and CDR2 sequences are GTSNPN and SVGIG (reference sequence). This CDR3 comprises 10 residues. The CDR3, as DNA: TGTGCACACAAGGACACTGAAGCTTTCTTT. Amino acids: CAHKDTEAFF.

The rearrangement joins TRBV11-3 to TRBJ2-7, with 11 bases lining up with TRBD2. V shed 2 bases, J shed 4 bases, and the junction held 4 bases outside the gene matches. Germline assignment: CDR1 SGHNT and CDR2 YENEEA. This CDR3 has 15 residues. The CDR3 nucleotides are TGTGCCAGCAGCTTACCGGGACTAGCGGATTACGAGCAGTACTTC. This gives the protein CASSLPGLADYEQYF.

Concerning this clonotype itself: An end of the junction does not agree with germline; a read error may underlie this. The J gene is TRBJ2-2, the V gene TRBV5-1; TRBD1 aligns across 8 bases. The germline V gene has CDR1 SGHRS and CDR2 YFSETQ. There are 14 residues in the CDR3. The CDR3, as DNA: TGCGCCAGCAGCCCCGGCCAGGGGGCGAATGAGCAGTTTTTT. It yields the protein CASSPGQGANEQFF.

This clonotype has at least ten counts. This chain uses TRBV7-3 with TRBJ2-5; D is undetermined. The CDR3 totals 11 residues. Germline loops: CDR1 SGHTA, CDR2 FQGTGA. Deletions cut 7 bases from V and 5 bases from J, with 8 bases between. The CDR3 bases are TGTGCCAGCAACTATGCTGAGACCCAGTACTTC. Its translation: CASNYAETQYF.

This clonotype was recorded at least ten times. The chain links TRBV12-3 or TRBV12-4 to TRBJ1-2; D remains ambiguous. With 5 bases removed from V and 4 bases from J, the gap between germline ends came to 14 bases. This CDR3 region has 14 residues. The CDR3 loop is CASSLRTIFYGYTF. CDR3 sequence (DNA): TGTGCCAGCAGTCTCCGAACCATTTTCTATGGCTACACCTTC.

This clonotype was counted ten times or more. The rearrangement uses TRBV6-5 and TRBJ2-6; no reliable D call. Looked up from germline, CDR1 is MNHEY and CDR2 is SVGAGI. This CDR3 has 15 residues. Trimming shortened V by 3 bases and J by 2 bases, and 8 bases separated the two germline ends. The CDR3 nucleotides read TGTGCCAGCAGTTATGTCGGAACTGGGGCCAACGTCCTGACTTTC. Its protein is CASSYVGTGANVLTF.

This clonotype was counted only a few times. This sequence joins TRBV30 and TRBJ1-3; D gene ambiguous. This CDR3 has 14 residues. Deletions cut 0 bases from V and 0 bases from J, with 6 bases between. CDR1 is GTSNPN, CDR2 SVGIG, per germline (reference sequence). The CDR3 here is CAWSVRNSGNTIYF. CDR3 nucleotides: TGTGCCTGGAGTGTACGGAACTCTGGAAACACCATATATTTT.

This clonotype turned up a few times. The rearrangement links TRBV7-9 to TRBJ2-6, with D perhaps given as TRBD1 or TRBD2 (5 bases each). V dropped 3 bases and J dropped 0 bases, with 9 bases sitting between them. CDR1 is SEHNR, CDR2 FQNEAQ, per germline (reference sequence). The CDR3 covers 16 residues. CDR3 DNA sequence: TGTGCCAGCAGCTTGTATGGGGGCTCTGGGGCCAACGTCCTGACTTTC. Translation: CASSLYGGSGANVLTF.